This T cell receptor (beta chain) originates from a study of relationships among human T cell subsets. The CDR3 totals 15 residues. Trimming cost V 4 bases and J 2 bases, with 12 bases left between them. Germline V gives CDR1 LGHNA, CDR2 YNFKEQ. The Th1 cells were the flow-through after CD25, CD56 and CD294 bead selections. This clonotype was observed a handful of times. The T cell receptor alpha and beta CDR3 regions were amplified from mRNA by semiquantitative ARM-PCR. ARM-PCR used tagged nested gene-specific primers, then communal superprimers for exponential amplification. TCRdb reanalysed the multiplex PCR reads using MiXCR and keeps one entry per CDR3 protein. The table records fewer than 15,000 distinct CDR3 sequences, around two thirds of them present only once.

The genes are TRBV4-2 and TRBJ1-3; D not resolved. The sample consisted of CD4+ Th1 cells sorted from blood. The clonotype comes from a man aged 35-49 years in good health. CDR3 nucleotide sequence: TGTGCCAGCAGCCCCTGGACCGCTGCTGGAAACACCATATATTTT. It translates to CASSPWTAAGNTIYF.